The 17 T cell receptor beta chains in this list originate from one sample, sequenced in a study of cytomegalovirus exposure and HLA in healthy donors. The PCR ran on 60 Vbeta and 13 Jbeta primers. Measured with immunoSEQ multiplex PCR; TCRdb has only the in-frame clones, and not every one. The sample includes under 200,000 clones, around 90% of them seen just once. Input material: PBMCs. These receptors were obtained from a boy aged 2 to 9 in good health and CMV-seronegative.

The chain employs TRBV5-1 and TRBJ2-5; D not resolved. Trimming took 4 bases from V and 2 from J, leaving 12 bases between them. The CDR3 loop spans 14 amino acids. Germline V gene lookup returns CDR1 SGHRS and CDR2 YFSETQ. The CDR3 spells CASSLVAVQETQYF. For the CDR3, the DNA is TGCGCCAGCAGCCTCGTAGCAGTACAAGAGACCCAGTACTTC.

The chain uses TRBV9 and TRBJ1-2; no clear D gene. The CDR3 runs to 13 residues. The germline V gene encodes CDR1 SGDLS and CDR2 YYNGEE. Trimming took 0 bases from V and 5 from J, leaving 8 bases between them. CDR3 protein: CASSVVEEYGYTF. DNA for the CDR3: TGTGCCAGCAGCGTAGTAGAGGAATATGGCTACACCTTC.

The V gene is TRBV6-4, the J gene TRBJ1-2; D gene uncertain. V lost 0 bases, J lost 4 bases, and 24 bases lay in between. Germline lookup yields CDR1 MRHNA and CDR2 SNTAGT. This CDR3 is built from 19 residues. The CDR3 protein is CASSDSFWRKDGDSYGYTF. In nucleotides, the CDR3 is TGTGCCAGCAGTGACTCATTTTGGCGCAAGGATGGCGACTCCTATGGCTACACCTTC.

The CDR3 loop is CASSLVGGGRGETQYF. DNA for the CDR3: TGTGCCAGCAGCTTAGTCGGTGGGGGCAGAGGAGAGACCCAGTACTTC. The chain couples TRBV7-9 to TRBJ2-5; TRBD1 might be the D (6 bases). V lost 1 base and J lost 4, with 16 bases in between. This CDR3 contains 16 residues. CDR1 and CDR2 from the germline V gene are SEHNR and FQNEAQ (reference sequence).

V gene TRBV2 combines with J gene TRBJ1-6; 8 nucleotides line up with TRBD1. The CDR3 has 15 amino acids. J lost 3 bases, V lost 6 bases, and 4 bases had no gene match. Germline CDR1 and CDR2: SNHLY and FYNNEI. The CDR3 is CASRDGQGYNSPLHF. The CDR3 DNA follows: TGTGCCAGCAGGGACGGACAGGGCTATAATTCACCCCTCCACTTT. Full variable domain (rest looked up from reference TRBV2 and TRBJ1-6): EPEVTQTPSHQVTQMGQEVILRCVPISNHLYFYWYRQILGQKVEFLVSFYNNEISEKSEIFDDQFSVERPDGSNFTLKIRSTKLEDSAMYFCASRDGQGYNSPLHFGNGTRLTVT.

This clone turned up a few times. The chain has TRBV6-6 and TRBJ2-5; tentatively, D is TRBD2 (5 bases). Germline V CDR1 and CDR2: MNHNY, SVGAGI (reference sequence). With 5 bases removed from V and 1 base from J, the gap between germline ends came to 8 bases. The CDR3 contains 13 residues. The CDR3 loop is CASSRGAQETQYF. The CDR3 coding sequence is TGTGCCAGCAGTCGGGGAGCCCAAGAGACCCAGTACTTC.

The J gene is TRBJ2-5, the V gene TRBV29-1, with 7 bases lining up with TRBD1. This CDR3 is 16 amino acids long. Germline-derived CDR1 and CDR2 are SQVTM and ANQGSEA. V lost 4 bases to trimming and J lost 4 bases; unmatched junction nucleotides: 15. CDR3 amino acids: CSVGLLFGTVGETQYF. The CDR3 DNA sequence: TGCAGCGTTGGGCTCCTCTTTGGGACAGTGGGAGAGACCCAGTACTTC.

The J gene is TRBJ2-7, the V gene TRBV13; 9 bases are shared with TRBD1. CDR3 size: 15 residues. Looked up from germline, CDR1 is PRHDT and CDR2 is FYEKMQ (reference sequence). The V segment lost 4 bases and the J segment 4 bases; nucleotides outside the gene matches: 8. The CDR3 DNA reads TGTGCCAGCAGCTCTATCTCGGGACAGGGTTACGAGCAGTACTTC. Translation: CASSSISGQGYEQYF.

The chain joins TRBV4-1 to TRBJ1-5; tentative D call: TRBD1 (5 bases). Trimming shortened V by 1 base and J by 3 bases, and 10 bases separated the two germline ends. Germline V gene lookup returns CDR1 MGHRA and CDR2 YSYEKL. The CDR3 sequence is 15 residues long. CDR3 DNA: TGCGCCAGCAGCCAAGGGTCAGGGATCAATCAGCCCCAGCATTTT. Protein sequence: CASSQGSGINQPQHF.

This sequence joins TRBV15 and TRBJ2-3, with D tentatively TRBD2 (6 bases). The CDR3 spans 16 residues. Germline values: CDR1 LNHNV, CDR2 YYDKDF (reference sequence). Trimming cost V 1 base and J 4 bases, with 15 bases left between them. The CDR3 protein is CATSRGSGGYPDTQYF. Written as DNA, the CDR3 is TGTGCCACCAGCAGAGGTTCCGGAGGGTACCCAGATACGCAGTATTTT. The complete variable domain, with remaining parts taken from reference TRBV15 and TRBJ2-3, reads DAMVIQNPRYQVTQFGKPVTLSCSQTLNHNVMYWYQQKSSQAPKLLFHYYDKDFNNEADTPDNFQSRRPNTSFCFLDIRSPGLGDTAMYLCATSRGSGGYPDTQYFGPGTRLTVL.

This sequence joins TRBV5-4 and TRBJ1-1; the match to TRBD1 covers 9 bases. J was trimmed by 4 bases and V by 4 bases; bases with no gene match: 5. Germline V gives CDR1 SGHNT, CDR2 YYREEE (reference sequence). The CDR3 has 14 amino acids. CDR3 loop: CASSPGQGFTEAFF. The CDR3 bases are TGTGCCAGCAGCCCAGGACAGGGGTTCACTGAAGCTTTCTTT.

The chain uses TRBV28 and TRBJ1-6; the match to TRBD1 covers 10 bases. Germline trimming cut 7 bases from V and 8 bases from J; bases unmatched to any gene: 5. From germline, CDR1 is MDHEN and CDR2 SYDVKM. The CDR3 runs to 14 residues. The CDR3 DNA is TGTGCCAGCACCAGACAGGGGGCTGATTCACCCCTCCACTTT. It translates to CASTRQGADSPLHF.

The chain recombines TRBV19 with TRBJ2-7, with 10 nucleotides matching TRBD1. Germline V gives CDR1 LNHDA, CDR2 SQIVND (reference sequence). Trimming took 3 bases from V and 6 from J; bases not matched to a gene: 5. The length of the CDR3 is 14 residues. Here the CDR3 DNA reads TGTGCCAGTAGTATGGACAGGGGGTCGATCGAGCAGTACTTC. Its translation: CASSMDRGSIEQYF. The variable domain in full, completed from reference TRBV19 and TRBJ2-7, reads DGGITQSPKYLFRKEGQNVTLSCEQNLNHDAMYWYRQDPGQGLRLIYYSQIVNDFQKGDIAEGYSVSREKKESFPLTVTSAQKNPTAFYLCASSMDRGSIEQYFGPGTRLTVT.

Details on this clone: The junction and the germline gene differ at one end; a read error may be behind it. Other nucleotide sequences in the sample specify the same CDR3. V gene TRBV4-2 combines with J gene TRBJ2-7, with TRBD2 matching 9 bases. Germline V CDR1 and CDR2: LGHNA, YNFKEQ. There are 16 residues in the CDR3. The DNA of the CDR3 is TGTGCCAGCAGTCAAGCGGCCCTAGCGGGATCTTACGAGCAGTACTTC. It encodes CASSQAALAGSYEQYF.

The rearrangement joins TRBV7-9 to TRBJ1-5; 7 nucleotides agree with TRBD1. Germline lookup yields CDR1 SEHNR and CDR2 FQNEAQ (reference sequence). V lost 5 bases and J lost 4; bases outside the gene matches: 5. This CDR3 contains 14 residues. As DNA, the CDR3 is TGTGCCAGCAGCCCACAGGGGCCAAATCAGCCCCAGCATTTT. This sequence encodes CASSPQGPNQPQHF. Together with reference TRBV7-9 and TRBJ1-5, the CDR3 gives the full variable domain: DTGVSQNPRHKITKRGQNVTFRCDPISEHNRLYWYRQTLGQGPEFLTYFQNEAQLEKSRLLSDRFSAERPKGSFSTLEIQRTEQGDSAMYLCASSPQGPNQPQHFGDGTRLSIL.

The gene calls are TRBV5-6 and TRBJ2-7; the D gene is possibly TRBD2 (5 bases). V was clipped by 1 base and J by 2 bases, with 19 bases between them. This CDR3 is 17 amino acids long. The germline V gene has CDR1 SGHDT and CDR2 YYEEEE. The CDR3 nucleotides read TGTGCCAGCAGCTTGAGGCGGGTGGAAGGCCTGGCCTACGAGCAGTACTTC. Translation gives CASSLRRVEGLAYEQYF.

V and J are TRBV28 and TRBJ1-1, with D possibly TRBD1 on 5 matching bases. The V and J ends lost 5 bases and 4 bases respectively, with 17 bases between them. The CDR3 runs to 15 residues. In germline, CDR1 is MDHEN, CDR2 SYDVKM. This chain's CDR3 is CASSLLIVQGTEAFF. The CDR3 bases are TGTGCCAGCAGTCTCCTCATCGTCCAGGGCACTGAAGCTTTCTTT.